These T cell receptor beta chains were read from a single sample in a study of regulatory T cells in long-lasting Graves disease. A single record per CDR3 protein comes from TCRdb applying MiXCR to the multiplex PCR reads. The sample has 250,000 to 300,000 distinct CDR3 sequences; 15% to 20% are singletons. The same data also contributed to another study, on T cells in Graves' hyperthyroidism and ophthalmopathy.

The sample consisted of peripheral blood mononuclear cells (PBMCs), taken at new diagnosis, from a patient treated with antithyroid drugs. These receptors all come from a woman aged 30 to 39 with Graves disease. Each CDR3 is given with its conserved first and last residue. D genes are given only for firm matches. Expanded clones are given a class, and other clones once, few, many or no size at all.

size	J	V	D	DNA	CDR3
many	TRBJ2-7	TRBV20-1	.	TGCAGTGCCCAAAGGGGGTCGGACGAGCAGTACTTC	CSAQRGSDEQYF
many	TRBJ2-3	TRBV9	.	TGTGCCAGCAGCGGGGGCATGGTGGAGAACACAGATACGCAGTATTTT	CASSGGMVENTDTQYF
many	TRBJ1-6	TRBV7-2	.	TGTGCCAGCAGCTTAGACTCACCCCTCCACTTT	CASSLDSPLHF
many	TRBJ2-1	TRBV29-1	.	TGCAGCGTTGGGAACGGCTTGTACAATGAGCAGTTCTTC	CSVGNGLYNEQFF
.	TRBJ2-2	TRBV3-1	TRBD2	TGTGCCAGCAGCCAAGATGCCCCCGGGACTAGCGGGGGGGCAGCCGGGGAGCTGTTTTTT	CASSQDAPGTSGGAAGELFF
many	TRBJ1-5	TRBV2	.	TGTGCCAGCAGTGTCACCAATCAGCCCCAGCATTTT	CASSVTNQPQHF
few	TRBJ1-5	TRBV5-6	.	TGTGCCAGCAGCTTGTACGTTAGCAATCAGCCCCAGCATTTT	CASSLYVSNQPQHF
few	TRBJ2-1	TRBV7-9	TRBD2	TGTGCCAGCAGCTTTCCACTAGCGGGGGCAAGCTCCTACAATGAGCAGTTCTTC	CASSFPLAGASSYNEQFF
many	TRBJ2-2	TRBV7-3	.	TGTGCCAGCAGCTTACAGGGATCGAACACCGGGGAGCTGTTTTTT	CASSLQGSNTGELFF
many	TRBJ1-4	TRBV28	.	TGTGCCAGCACACCGGGACAAAGGACGGGAAAACTGTTTTTT	CASTPGQRTGKLFF
many	TRBJ2-3	TRBV20-1	TRBD1	TGCAGTGCTAGAGAATTAGGGACAGGGCGCACAGATACGCAGTATTTT	CSARELGTGRTDTQYF
many	TRBJ1-2	TRBV6-1	.	TGTGCCAGCAATCGGATTGGGGGCGGCTACACCTTC	CASNRIGGGYTF
many	TRBJ1-2	TRBV10-1	.	TGCGCCAGCAGTGAGTCGCGGGACGATTATGGCTACACCTTC	CASSESRDDYGYTF
few	TRBJ1-3	TRBV4-1	TRBD1	TGCGCCAGCAGCCCCGGGACAGAGGTGCGAAACACCATATATTTT	CASSPGTEVRNTIYF
many	TRBJ2-5	TRBV27	.	TGTGCCAGCAGTCCCGACCTCCAAGAGACCCAGTACTTC	CASSPDLQETQYF
many	TRBJ1-1	TRBV6-1	.	TGTGCCAGCAGCGTGCAGGGTGGTGAAGCTTTCTTT	CASSVQGGEAFF
many	TRBJ2-1	TRBV20-1	.	TGCAGTGCTAGTCGGGGGTACAATGAGCAGTTCTTC	CSASRGYNEQFF
few	TRBJ2-7	TRBV5-1	.	TGCGCCAGCAGCTTGGGGGACGCGGGAGAGCAGTACTTC	CASSLGDAGEQYF
many	TRBJ1-2	TRBV12-3/TRBV12-4	.	TGTGCCAGCAGTTTGCGTCGGGGAGTCAGTGGCTACACCTTC	CASSLRRGVSGYTF
.	TRBJ1-3	TRBV20-1	TRBD1	TGCAGTGCTAGAAGGACAGGCGGAAACACCATATATTTT	CSARRTGGNTIYF
many	TRBJ2-3	TRBV28	TRBD2	TGTGCCAGCAGCTTCGGGGGGACTTCCACAGATACGCAGTATTTT	CASSFGGTSTDTQYF
many	TRBJ2-3	TRBV19	.	TGTGCCAGTAGACTTGATCTGAGCACAGATACGCAGTATTTT	CASRLDLSTDTQYF
many	TRBJ2-3	TRBV3-1	TRBD2	TGTGCCAGCAGCCAAGGTTCGGGGGGAACAGATACGCAGTATTTT	CASSQGSGGTDTQYF
.	TRBJ2-2	TRBV28	.	TGTGCCAGCAGTACCGGACGGAACGCGAACACCGGGGAGCTGTTTTTT	CASSTGRNANTGELFF
many	TRBJ1-1	TRBV2	TRBD1	TGTGCCAGCAGTCTACAGGGGCCCAGGATGAACACTGAAGCTTTCTTT	CASSLQGPRMNTEAFF
many	TRBJ1-2	TRBV5-1	.	TGCGCCAGCAGCTTGGCCAGGACAGCCGATGGCTACACCTTC	CASSLARTADGYTF
many	TRBJ2-1	TRBV2	TRBD2	TGTGCCAGCAGAGACGCTAGCGGGGAGTCCAATGAGCAGTTCTTC	CASRDASGESNEQFF